A single sample is the source of the 24 T cell receptor beta chains below, sequenced in a study of blood T cell repertoires in COVID-19. Repertoires were generated with immunoSEQ multiplex PCR, while TCRdb's copy carries only in-frame clones and drops some. The top ten clones hold approximately 2.5% of a sample with just under 75,000 clones, 80% to 85% of them seen once. Sequenced input: peripheral blood. These receptors all stem from a man older than 75 with active or convalescent COVID-19.

The table lists this clone with a count of one. The chain couples TRBV3-1 (or the pseudogene TRBV3-2) to TRBJ2-7; 10 bases agree with TRBD2. Germline trimming cut 5 bases from V and 3 bases from J; bases unmatched to any gene: 4. The germline V gene has CDR1 LGHDT and CDR2 YNNKEL (reference sequence). The CDR3 spans 14 residues. CDR3 in DNA: TGTGCCAGCAGCGAACTAGCGGGGCACTACGAGCAGTACTTC. Protein: CASSELAGHYEQYF.

The V and J genes are TRBV9 and TRBJ2-1; possible D gene TRBD1, 5 bases. The V end was cut by 0 bases, the J end by 15 bases, with 16 bases between. The germline V gene encodes CDR1 SGDLS and CDR2 YYNGEE. This CDR3 has 13 amino acids. Written as DNA, the CDR3 is TGTGCCAGCAGCGTAGCTTCTGATAGACAGCCGTTCTTC. It specifies CASSVASDRQPFF.

This sequence joins TRBV11-2 and TRBJ2-7; a possible D gene is TRBD1 (6 bases). Germline V gene sequence: CDR1 SGHAT, CDR2 FQNNGV. Trimming stripped 3 bases from V and 1 base from J, with 13 bases between. The CDR3 covers 15 residues. CDR3 bases: TGTGCCAGCAGCTTCTTCCTGGACAGATCCTACGAGCAGTACTTC. Its protein is CASSFFLDRSYEQYF.

The chain recombines TRBV5-1 with TRBJ2-3, with a weak D call TRBD2 (5 bases). Germline CDR1 SGHRS, CDR2 YFSETQ. The V gene lost 3 bases and the J gene lost 0 bases, with 11 bases spanning the gap. This CDR3 is built from 15 residues. CDR3 nucleotides: TGCGCCAGCAGCTCGACTACTCCTAGCACAGATACGCAGTATTTT. Protein sequence: CASSSTTPSTDTQYF.

V is TRBV28 and J is TRBJ1-4; 7 positions agree with TRBD1. This CDR3 region has 15 residues. Germline V gene sequence: CDR1 MDHEN, CDR2 SYDVKM. Trimming took 2 bases from V and 5 from J; bases not matched to a gene: 5. CDR3 DNA sequence: TGTGCCAGCAGTTTAATGGGACAGATAAATGAAAAACTGTTTTTT. It is translated as CASSLMGQINEKLFF.

This clone occurred once. The chain links TRBV3-1 (or the pseudogene TRBV3-2) to TRBJ1-4; the D gene is possibly TRBD1 (5 bases). Trimming pared 6 bases from V and 8 bases from J, leaving 13 bases between. Germline values: CDR1 LGHDT, CDR2 YNNKEL (reference sequence). This CDR3 has 13 amino acids. The CDR3 reads CASSDGAREKLFF. DNA for the CDR3: TGTGCCAGCAGTGATGGGGCGCGGGAAAAACTGTTTTTT.

V is TRBV20-1 and J is TRBJ2-2; 8 bases agree with TRBD2. The CDR3 is 14 residues long. J gave up 1 base and V 6 bases, and 4 bases lay outside the gene matches. CDR1 is DFQATT and CDR2 is SNEGSKA in the germline V gene (reference sequence). The CDR3 spells CSASSGMNTGELFF. CDR3 nucleotide sequence: TGCAGTGCCAGTAGCGGGATGAACACCGGGGAGCTGTTTTTT.

The V call is TRBV10-1, the J call TRBJ1-6, with D tentatively TRBD1 (6 bases). The CDR3 extends over 15 amino acids. The germline CDR1 and CDR2 sequences are WNHNN and SYGVQD (reference sequence). Trimming removed 4 bases from V and 9 bases from J, with 16 bases in between. The CDR3 DNA reads TGCGCCAGCAGTGTTTCACAGACAGGACTTTCACCCCTCCACTTT. The encoded protein is CASSVSQTGLSPLHF.

The genes are TRBV28 and TRBJ2-7; D possibly corresponds to TRBD1 (6 bases). V gave up 5 bases and J gave up 2 bases, with 22 bases separating them. The CDR3 contains 17 residues. Germline CDR1 MDHEN, CDR2 SYDVKM. The CDR3: CASSPPPGQRLPYEQYF. CDR3 coding DNA: TGTGCCAGCAGTCCACCTCCGGGACAACGCCTCCCCTACGAGCAGTACTTC.

The chain is built from TRBV5-4 and TRBJ2-3; 8 nucleotides line up with TRBD1. V lost 5 bases to trimming and J lost 2 bases; unmatched junction nucleotides: 10. Germline V gene data show CDR1 as SGHNT and CDR2 as YYREEE (reference sequence). The CDR3 contains 16 residues. The CDR3 spells CASRGGGQGLTDTQYF. CDR3 in DNA: TGTGCCAGCAGGGGGGGCGGACAGGGCCTCACAGATACGCAGTATTTT.

In its sample, this clone was seen once. This chain joins TRBV29-1 and TRBJ2-5, with D unclear. Trimming cost V 3 bases and J 5 bases, with 13 bases left between them. CDR3 length equals 13 residues. CDR1 SQVTM and CDR2 ANQGSEA come from the germline V gene. The CDR3 loop reads CSVDSGFKETQYF. The CDR3 nucleotides read TGCAGCGTTGATTCCGGGTTCAAGGAGACCCAGTACTTC.

The genes are TRBV6-5 and TRBJ1-3; the match to TRBD1 covers 7 bases. Germline V gene sequence: CDR1 MNHEY, CDR2 SVGAGI. V lost 10 bases to trimming and J lost 0 bases; unmatched junction nucleotides: 9. The CDR3 sequence is 15 residues long. The CDR3 spells CATLAGTVSGNTIYF. CDR3 DNA: TGTGCCACCCTAGCCGGGACAGTCTCTGGAAACACCATATATTTT.

This sequence joins TRBV19 and TRBJ1-5; 8 bases map to TRBD1. Per the germline V gene, CDR1 is LNHDA and CDR2 is SQIVND (reference sequence). This CDR3 has 16 amino acids. V lost 6 bases to trimming and J lost 6 bases; unmatched junction nucleotides: 13. This chain's CDR3 is CASSLTRTGTSQPQHF. Written as DNA, the CDR3 is TGTGCCAGTAGCCTAACCAGGACAGGGACAAGTCAGCCCCAGCATTTT.

V is TRBV19 and J is TRBJ2-7, with D possibly TRBD1 on 5 matching bases. V lost 6 bases and J 3 bases, leaving 12 bases between the germline ends. Germline V gives CDR1 LNHDA, CDR2 SQIVND (reference sequence). The CDR3 has 13 residues. The CDR3 DNA reads as TGTGCCAGTAGCACCGGACATATCTACGAGCAGTACTTC. Protein product: CASSTGHIYEQYF.

The chain combines TRBV7-2 with TRBJ2-2; a possible D gene is TRBD1 (5 bases). The length of the CDR3 is 15 residues. The V and J ends lost 3 bases and 4 bases respectively, with 12 bases between them. Germline-derived CDR1 and CDR2 are SGHTA and FQGNSA. The CDR3 loop is CASSFSQGATGELFF. The CDR3 DNA follows: TGTGCCAGCAGCTTTTCCCAAGGGGCCACCGGGGAGCTGTTTTTT. Based on the CDR3 plus reference TRBV7-2 and TRBJ2-2, the full variable domain is GAGVSQSPSNKVTEKGKDVELRCDPISGHTALYWYRQSLGQGLEFLIYFQGNSAPDKSGLPSDRFSAERTGGSVSTLTIQRTQQEDSAVYLCASSFSQGATGELFFGEGSRLTVL.

The chain employs TRBV2 and TRBJ2-7; the match to TRBD1 covers 8 bases. The J segment lost 3 bases and the V segment lost 4 bases, leaving 8 bases of the junction unmatched. Germline lookup yields CDR1 SNHLY and CDR2 FYNNEI. This CDR3 has 15 amino acids. Written as DNA, the CDR3 is TGTGCCAGCAGTGGAAACAGGGGGAGCTACTACGAGCAGTACTTC. Amino acids: CASSGNRGSYYEQYF.

The V and J genes are TRBV21-1 and TRBJ2-4; the D segment call TRBD1 is taken from the table without a DNA check. TRBV21-1 is deemed a pseudogene. This CDR3 has 11 amino acids. CDR3 in amino acids: CASRAFSTQYF. Written as DNA, the CDR3 is TGTGCCAGCAGGGCTTTCTCAACTCAGTACTTC.

The chain joins TRBV7-6 to TRBJ2-5; D is ambiguous. Germline CDR1 and CDR2: SGHVS and FNYEAQ. The germline V and J ends were trimmed by 1 base and 2 bases, with 11 bases remaining between them. The CDR3 consists of 15 residues. Here the CDR3 reads CASSLVPVPQETQYF. CDR3 coding DNA: TGTGCCAGCAGCTTAGTCCCAGTGCCTCAAGAGACCCAGTACTTC.

The V call is TRBV19, the J call TRBJ2-2, with TRBD1 matching 8 bases. The CDR3 totals 14 residues. V was clipped by 5 bases and J by 5 bases; unmatched bases: 4. The germline V gene has CDR1 LNHDA and CDR2 SQIVND (reference sequence). The CDR3 protein is CASSLQGATGELFF. CDR3 bases: TGTGCCAGTAGTTTGCAGGGGGCTACCGGGGAGCTGTTTTTT.

J is TRBJ2-5 and V is TRBV11-1; 7 bases are a match to TRBD2. Germline V gene sequence: CDR1 SGHAT, CDR2 FQDESV (reference sequence). V was clipped by 3 bases and J by 1 base; unmatched bases: 8. The CDR3 length is 16 residues. CDR3 loop: CASSFGGEGSQETQYF. CDR3 in DNA: TGTGCCAGCAGCTTTGGGGGGGAAGGTTCCCAAGAGACCCAGTACTTC.

The chain employs TRBV27 and TRBJ2-1; D possibly corresponds to TRBD1 (5 bases). Germline V gives CDR1 MNHEY, CDR2 SMNVEV (reference sequence). This CDR3 contains 14 residues. The V and J ends lost 7 bases and 0 bases respectively, with 10 bases between them. CDR3 nucleotides: TGTGCCAGCAAAGGGGTCGGCTCCTACAATGAGCAGTTCTTC. Its translation: CASKGVGSYNEQFF.

CDR3 sequence (DNA): TGTGCCAGTAGTCCCGGTTGGCGGCGGGACACCGGGGAGCTGTTTTTT. Amino acids: CASSPGWRRDTGELFF. This chain joins TRBV19 and TRBJ2-2; TRBD2 might be the D (5 bases). This CDR3 has 16 amino acids. The germline V gene encodes CDR1 LNHDA and CDR2 SQIVND (reference sequence). Trimming removed 5 bases from V and 3 bases from J, with 16 bases in between.

The V call is TRBV10-1, the J call TRBJ1-1; D perhaps matches TRBD1 (5 bases). CDR1 WNHNN and CDR2 SYGVQD come from the germline V gene (reference sequence). This CDR3 comprises 13 residues. Deletions cut 0 bases from V and 9 bases from J, with 11 bases between. CDR3 residues: CASSESAGQQAFF. The CDR3 nucleotides are TGCGCCAGCAGTGAGTCGGCAGGGCAGCAAGCTTTCTTT.

The chain recombines TRBV19 with TRBJ1-5; TRBD1 matches 9 bases. The CDR3 extends over 16 amino acids. Germline V gene sequence: CDR1 LNHDA, CDR2 SQIVND (reference sequence). The V segment lost 2 bases and the J segment 2 bases; nucleotides outside the gene matches: 4. The CDR3 region is CASSIPRTGGNQPQHF. CDR3 coding DNA: TGTGCCAGTAGTATACCCCGGACAGGGGGCAATCAGCCCCAGCATTTT. The full variable domain, completed using reference TRBV19 and TRBJ1-5, is DGGITQSPKYLFRKEGQNVTLSCEQNLNHDAMYWYRQDPGQGLRLIYYSQIVNDFQKGDIAEGYSVSREKKESFPLTVTSAQKNPTAFYLCASSIPRTGGNQPQHFGDGTRLSIL.